This is a list of T cell receptor beta chains from one sample in a study of immune characterization of retroperitoneal liposarcoma. TCRdb re-derived calls from the PCR reads in MiXCR, one entry per CDR3 protein. The table records roughly 7,000 distinct CDR3 sequences, approximately 30% of them present only once. Material: blood. The receptors here all came from a male donor with retroperitoneal liposarcoma. Each CDR3 is given with its conserved first and last residue. The D gene is left open where the match is weak. Expanded clones are given a class, and other clones once, few, many or no size at all.

cdr3_nt: TGTGCCAGCAGCTCCGGCCGCGGAGGAGGCTACACCTTC
cdr3_aa: CASSSGRGGGYTF
v_call: TRBV7-6
clone_size: medium-sized
j_call: TRBJ1-2
d_call: .

cdr3_nt: TGTGCCAGCAGCCCCGCGAGCTTGGGAGAGGTGGATGAGCAGTACTTC
cdr3_aa: CASSPASLGEVDEQYF
v_call: TRBV6-1
clone_size: .
j_call: TRBJ2-5
d_call: .

cdr3_nt: TGTGCCAGCAGCCCGACAGGGAAACTATACAATGAGCAGTTCTTC
cdr3_aa: CASSPTGKLYNEQFF
v_call: TRBV7-2
clone_size: many
j_call: TRBJ2-1
d_call: TRBD1

cdr3_nt: TGCGCCAGCGTACCGGGACTAGCGGGGGATGAGCAGTTCTTC
cdr3_aa: CASVPGLAGDEQFF
v_call: TRBV10-2
clone_size: many
j_call: TRBJ2-1
d_call: TRBD2

cdr3_nt: TGTGCCAGCAAAAGGACTAGCGGGGGGGGAGAGACCCAGTACTTC
cdr3_aa: CASKRTSGGGETQYF
v_call: TRBV6-1
clone_size: .
j_call: TRBJ2-5
d_call: TRBD2

cdr3_nt: TGCAGCGTTTTTTCTGCCTCCACGGGACACGAGCAGTACTTC
cdr3_aa: CSVFSASTGHEQYF
v_call: TRBV29-1
clone_size: .
j_call: TRBJ2-7
d_call: .

cdr3_nt: TGTGCCAGCAGACGTACAGGGAGCTCCTACGAGCAGTACTTC
cdr3_aa: CASRRTGSSYEQYF
v_call: TRBV27
clone_size: .
j_call: TRBJ2-7
d_call: .

cdr3_nt: TGTGCCAGCAACCACCTCGGGGGGGGGATCGTTGGCTACACCTTC
cdr3_aa: CASNHLGGGIVGYTF
v_call: TRBV12-3/TRBV12-4
clone_size: many
j_call: TRBJ1-2
d_call: .

cdr3_nt: TGTGCCAGCAGTCTTAGCGGAGACGCATACAATGAGCAGTTCTTC
cdr3_aa: CASSLSGDAYNEQFF
v_call: TRBV6-1
clone_size: medium-sized
j_call: TRBJ2-1
d_call: .

cdr3_nt: TGTGCCAGCAGCTTCTCCGTGGGGCGAGGCGAGCAGTACTTC
cdr3_aa: CASSFSVGRGEQYF
v_call: TRBV7-6
clone_size: few
j_call: TRBJ2-7
d_call: .

cdr3_nt: TGTGCCAGCCGTTTCGGGGTCTTGGAAAACTACGAGCAGTACTTC
cdr3_aa: CASRFGVLENYEQYF
v_call: TRBV12-3/TRBV12-4
clone_size: many
j_call: TRBJ2-7
d_call: .

cdr3_nt: TGTGCCAGCAGTAGCGGGACGGGAGGTACCTACAATGAGCAGTTCTTC
cdr3_aa: CASSSGTGGTYNEQFF
v_call: TRBV12-3/TRBV12-4
clone_size: medium-sized
j_call: TRBJ2-1
d_call: TRBD2

cdr3_nt: TGCGCCAGCAGTGAGAAGCTTAACAATGAGCAGTTCTTC
cdr3_aa: CASSEKLNNEQFF
v_call: TRBV10-1
clone_size: .
j_call: TRBJ2-1
d_call: .

cdr3_nt: TGTGCCAGCAGCAATCGGGACAGAGATCAGCCCCAGCATTTT
cdr3_aa: CASSNRDRDQPQHF
v_call: TRBV7-2
clone_size: .
j_call: TRBJ1-5
d_call: TRBD1

cdr3_nt: TGTGCCAGCAGTTACTCGAGACAGACCCAGTACTTC
cdr3_aa: CASSYSRQTQYF
v_call: TRBV6-5
clone_size: .
j_call: TRBJ2-5
d_call: .

cdr3_nt: TGTGCCAGCAGTTACTCCCGGGACACCATAGGGGAGCTGTTTTTT
cdr3_aa: CASSYSRDTIGELFF
v_call: TRBV6-6
clone_size: once
j_call: TRBJ2-2
d_call: .

cdr3_nt: TGTGCCAGCAGTGAAGCGGGACAGGGGGCGTCCGGCTACACCTTC
cdr3_aa: CASSEAGQGASGYTF
v_call: TRBV6-1
clone_size: many
j_call: TRBJ1-2
d_call: TRBD1

cdr3_nt: TGTGCCAGCAGCCCCCTCAGCAGCAATGAGCAGTACTTC
cdr3_aa: CASSPLSSNEQYF
v_call: TRBV14
clone_size: .
j_call: TRBJ2-5
d_call: .

cdr3_nt: TGTGCCAGCGGCCAGGGACTAGCGGACCCCTTACCGAGTGAGCAGTTCTTC
cdr3_aa: CASGQGLADPLPSEQFF
v_call: TRBV7-2
clone_size: .
j_call: TRBJ2-1
d_call: TRBD2

cdr3_nt: TGTGCCAGCAGCTTACCCGGGACAGGGGTGAACACCGGGGAGCTGTTTTTT
cdr3_aa: CASSLPGTGVNTGELFF
v_call: TRBV11-3
clone_size: few
j_call: TRBJ2-2
d_call: TRBD1